These T cell receptor beta chains were read from a single sample in a study of CD8+ T cells in alopecia areata. Repertoires were generated with immunoSEQ multiplex PCR, while TCRdb's copy carries only in-frame clones and drops some. The table includes 90,000 to 100,000 clones, roughly two fifths detected once. Sequences were obtained from CD4+ T cells sorted from blood. Receptors were obtained from a human donor with alopecia areata. Each CDR3 is given with its conserved first and last residue. D genes are given only for firm matches. Size values are once, few and many counts, or a class for expanded clones, and some rows have none.

D	V	J	size	CDR3	DNA
NA	TRBV2	TRBJ2-1	few	CASSAVLVEQFF	TGTGCCAGCAGCGCGGTCTTAGTCGAGCAGTTCTTC
NA	TRBV5-1	TRBJ2-3	few	CASSERGSTDTQYF	TGCGCCAGCAGCGAAAGGGGTTCCACAGATACGCAGTATTTT
NA	TRBV27	TRBJ1-4	few	CASSLRAYQRGEKLFF	TGTGCCAGCAGTTTACGGGCGTACCAGAGAGGAGAAAAACTGTTTTTT
NA	TRBV29-1	TRBJ2-6	NA	CSVQHRSGANVLTF	TGCAGCGTTCAGCACAGATCTGGGGCCAACGTCCTGACTTTC
TRBD1	TRBV14	TRBJ1-2	NA	CASSPQGGYGYTF	TGTGCCAGCAGCCCCCAGGGGGGGTATGGCTACACCTTC
TRBD1	TRBV5-6	TRBJ2-2	NA	CASRGQGANTGELFF	TGTGCCAGCAGAGGACAGGGGGCGAACACCGGGGAGCTGTTTTTT
NA	TRBV18	TRBJ2-5	few	CASSPPATFETQYF	TGTGCCAGCTCACCACCGGCAACCTTTGAGACCCAGTACTTC
NA	TRBV4-1	TRBJ2-5	few	CASSHLETQYF	TGCGCCAGCTCCCACTTAGAGACCCAGTACTTC
NA	TRBV29-1	TRBJ2-1	NA	CSVGYTSYNEQFF	TGCAGCGTTGGGTACACCTCCTACAATGAGCAGTTCTTC
NA	TRBV18	TRBJ2-7	NA	CASSPSGEGLGSEQYF	TGTGCCAGCTCACCGTCGGGAGAGGGCCTCGGTAGCGAGCAGTACTTC